The rows below give T cell receptor beta chains drawn from one sample of a study of T-cell reconstitution after alpha-beta-depleted transplantation in children. TCRdb reanalysed the PCR reads using MiXCR and keeps one entry per CDR3 protein. Here the sample spans around 200,000 distinct CDR3 sequences, roughly a tenth being singletons. The input for sequencing was PBMCs, taken before TCRalphabeta/CD19-depleted stem cell transplant. The receptors come from a child under three years old with acute myeloid leukemia, due to receive a stem cell transplant. The CDR3 runs from the conserved cysteine through the conserved F or W. D genes are given only for firm matches. The size field is filled for only some rows; it gives once, few, many or a size class.

v_gene: TRBV3-1
d_gene: NA
abundance: many
j_gene: TRBJ1-1
CDR3nt: TGTGCCAGCAAAGATCTGAACGGTGGAGCTTTCTTT
CDR3aa: CASKDLNGGAFF

v_gene: TRBV14
d_gene: NA
abundance: NA
j_gene: TRBJ2-7
CDR3nt: TGTGCCAGCAGCCAAGAGGGCCTGGACTCCTACGAGCAGTACTTC
CDR3aa: CASSQEGLDSYEQYF

v_gene: TRBV20-1
d_gene: TRBD1
abundance: many
j_gene: TRBJ1-2
CDR3nt: TGCAGTGCTAGGGGGACAGGGATTAACTATGGCTACACCTTC
CDR3aa: CSARGTGINYGYTF

v_gene: TRBV12-3/TRBV12-4
d_gene: NA
abundance: many
j_gene: TRBJ1-5
CDR3nt: TGTGCCAGCAGTTTCGGGTCCACAGGGTCAAATCAGCCCCAGCATTTT
CDR3aa: CASSFGSTGSNQPQHF

v_gene: TRBV27
d_gene: NA
abundance: many
j_gene: TRBJ1-2
CDR3nt: TGTGCCAGCAGTCCCGGGACTGACCTCTATGGCTACACCTTC
CDR3aa: CASSPGTDLYGYTF

v_gene: TRBV19
d_gene: TRBD2
abundance: many
j_gene: TRBJ2-1
CDR3nt: TGTGCCAGTAGTATTCTAGCGGGAGGGAGTGAGCAGTTCTTC
CDR3aa: CASSILAGGSEQFF

v_gene: TRBV5-1
d_gene: TRBD2
abundance: many
j_gene: TRBJ2-3
CDR3nt: TGCGCCAGCAGCTTGGAAGGTAGCGGGAGGACAGATACGCAGTATTTT
CDR3aa: CASSLEGSGRTDTQYF

v_gene: TRBV7-2
d_gene: TRBD1
abundance: many
j_gene: TRBJ2-7
CDR3nt: TGTGCCAGCAGACATACAGGGGGCTTACGGGAGCAGTACTTC
CDR3aa: CASRHTGGLREQYF

v_gene: TRBV5-4
d_gene: NA
abundance: NA
j_gene: TRBJ2-1
CDR3nt: TGTGCCAGCAGCCCCGGGAGCATTACCAACAATGAGCAGTTCTTC
CDR3aa: CASSPGSITNNEQFF

v_gene: TRBV5-6
d_gene: NA
abundance: many
j_gene: TRBJ2-3
CDR3nt: TGTGCCAGCAGCTTGGACGGCCCTTTTACAGATACGCAGTATTTT
CDR3aa: CASSLDGPFTDTQYF

v_gene: TRBV7-2
d_gene: NA
abundance: many
j_gene: TRBJ2-7
CDR3nt: TGTGCCAGCAGCTTAGATCGGTTCGAGCAGTACTTC
CDR3aa: CASSLDRFEQYF

v_gene: TRBV25-1
d_gene: TRBD1
abundance: many
j_gene: TRBJ1-1
CDR3nt: TGTGCCACCTCAGGCTTAGGACAGGGCGCAGTCGAAGCTTTCTTT
CDR3aa: CATSGLGQGAVEAFF

v_gene: TRBV2
d_gene: TRBD1
abundance: many
j_gene: TRBJ1-1
CDR3nt: TGTGCCACATCCTGGACAGGGGGGCCAACTGAAGCTTTCTTT
CDR3aa: CATSWTGGPTEAFF

v_gene: TRBV11-2
d_gene: TRBD2
abundance: many
j_gene: TRBJ2-1
CDR3nt: TGTGCCAGCAGCACACTTAGGACTAGCGGGAGCCCTAGGGCGCGCAATGAGCAGTTCTTC
CDR3aa: CASSTLRTSGSPRARNEQFF

v_gene: TRBV2
d_gene: NA
abundance: many
j_gene: TRBJ2-7
CDR3nt: TGTGCCAGCAGTGAATTCGCTCGATGGAGGGCAACCTCCTACGAGCAGTACTTC
CDR3aa: CASSEFARWRATSYEQYF

v_gene: TRBV6-5
d_gene: TRBD2
abundance: many
j_gene: TRBJ2-1
CDR3nt: TGTGCCAGCAGTTCCCGTGGTAGCGGGAGGTACAATGAGCAGTTCTTC
CDR3aa: CASSSRGSGRYNEQFF

v_gene: TRBV20-1
d_gene: NA
abundance: many
j_gene: TRBJ2-1
CDR3nt: TGCAGTGCAAATCGGGTCAGCGGGCCCAATGAGCAGTTCTTC
CDR3aa: CSANRVSGPNEQFF

v_gene: TRBV28
d_gene: NA
abundance: many
j_gene: TRBJ1-5
CDR3nt: TGTGCCAGCAGTGTTAGCAATCAGCCCCAGCATTTT
CDR3aa: CASSVSNQPQHF

v_gene: TRBV27
d_gene: TRBD2
abundance: many
j_gene: TRBJ2-1
CDR3nt: TGTGCCAGCAGTAGAACTAGCGGGAGTGGCAATGAGCAGTTCTTC
CDR3aa: CASSRTSGSGNEQFF

v_gene: TRBV2
d_gene: NA
abundance: many
j_gene: TRBJ2-1
CDR3nt: TGTGCCAGCAGGACGATAAGGGTACAGACCAATGAGCAGTTCTTC
CDR3aa: CASRTIRVQTNEQFF

v_gene: TRBV7-3
d_gene: NA
abundance: many
j_gene: TRBJ2-2
CDR3nt: TGTGCCAGCAGCCCCCGAGAGGAAAGGGGCGGGGAGCTGTTTTTT
CDR3aa: CASSPREERGGELFF

v_gene: TRBV28
d_gene: NA
abundance: many
j_gene: TRBJ1-4
CDR3nt: TGTGCCAGCGGCCCACAGGGAACTAATGAAAAACTGTTTTTT
CDR3aa: CASGPQGTNEKLFF

v_gene: TRBV7-9
d_gene: NA
abundance: NA
j_gene: TRBJ2-7
CDR3nt: TGTGCCAGCAGTCCGATGGGGGTTTACGAGCAGTACTTC
CDR3aa: CASSPMGVYEQYF

v_gene: TRBV7-2
d_gene: NA
abundance: many
j_gene: TRBJ2-1
CDR3nt: TGTGCCAGCAGCTTAGTGTATGAGCAGTTCTTC
CDR3aa: CASSLVYEQFF

v_gene: TRBV5-8
d_gene: NA
abundance: many
j_gene: TRBJ2-7
CDR3nt: TGTGCCAGCAGCTTGGGGACTCCGCAACTCGGGGAGCAGTACTTC
CDR3aa: CASSLGTPQLGEQYF

v_gene: TRBV12-2
d_gene: NA
abundance: NA
j_gene: TRBJ2-2
CDR3nt: TGTGCAAGTCCCCCAGGGACCCCTGCTCTCGGGTCCGGGGAGCTGTTTTTT
CDR3aa: CASPPGTPALGSGELFF

v_gene: TRBV5-2
d_gene: NA
abundance: NA
j_gene: TRBJ2-7
CDR3nt: TGTGCCATGGGCCCCGGGGTCGGGTGCTCCTACGAGCAGTACTTC
CDR3aa: CAMGPGVGCSYEQYF

v_gene: TRBV12-3/TRBV12-4
d_gene: NA
abundance: many
j_gene: TRBJ2-1
CDR3nt: TGTGCCAGCAGACCAACCTACAATGAGCAGTTCTTC
CDR3aa: CASRPTYNEQFF

v_gene: TRBV6-5
d_gene: NA
abundance: NA
j_gene: TRBJ2-7
CDR3nt: TGTGCCAGCAGTTACCGCGTGACCAAACAGGGATTAGGCTACGAGCAGTACTTC
CDR3aa: CASSYRVTKQGLGYEQYF

v_gene: TRBV7-2
d_gene: NA
abundance: many
j_gene: TRBJ2-1
CDR3nt: TGTGCCAGCAGCTTAGTACGCGGGGAGCAGTTCTTC
CDR3aa: CASSLVRGEQFF

v_gene: TRBV6-2/TRBV6-3
d_gene: NA
abundance: many
j_gene: TRBJ1-2
CDR3nt: TGTGCCAGCAGTTACCGACGGAATTATGGCTACACCTTC
CDR3aa: CASSYRRNYGYTF

v_gene: TRBV29-1
d_gene: NA
abundance: few
j_gene: TRBJ2-3
CDR3nt: TGCAGCGTCGAAGGCCTCCGGGACCAGAGCACAGATACGCAGTATTTT
CDR3aa: CSVEGLRDQSTDTQYF

v_gene: TRBV5-4
d_gene: NA
abundance: many
j_gene: TRBJ1-1
CDR3nt: TGTGCCAGCAGCTTGGGCTCCACTGAAGCTTTCTTT
CDR3aa: CASSLGSTEAFF

v_gene: TRBV7-9
d_gene: NA
abundance: many
j_gene: TRBJ2-3
CDR3nt: TGTGCCAGCAGCTTAGCTAGCAGCACAGATACGCAGTATTTT
CDR3aa: CASSLASSTDTQYF

v_gene: TRBV12-3/TRBV12-4
d_gene: NA
abundance: NA
j_gene: TRBJ1-1
CDR3nt: TGTGCCACCCGGGCACCGGCGAACACTGAAGCTTTCTTT
CDR3aa: CATRAPANTEAFF

v_gene: TRBV29-1
d_gene: NA
abundance: many
j_gene: TRBJ2-1
CDR3nt: TGCAGCGTTGAAGTCCAGGGAGGCACTGAGCAGTTCTTC
CDR3aa: CSVEVQGGTEQFF

v_gene: TRBV6-2/TRBV6-3
d_gene: TRBD1
abundance: many
j_gene: TRBJ2-1
CDR3nt: TGTGCCAGCGGCGACAGGGTGATCTACAATGAGCAGTTCTTC
CDR3aa: CASGDRVIYNEQFF

v_gene: TRBV20-1
d_gene: NA
abundance: many
j_gene: TRBJ2-2
CDR3nt: TGCAGTGCTAGAGATCTTGGCGACAGTACCGGGGAGCTGTTTTTT
CDR3aa: CSARDLGDSTGELFF

v_gene: TRBV3-1
d_gene: NA
abundance: many
j_gene: TRBJ2-5
CDR3nt: TGTGCCAGCAGCCAAGCAGCCCAAGAGACCCAGTACTTC
CDR3aa: CASSQAAQETQYF

v_gene: TRBV2
d_gene: NA
abundance: many
j_gene: TRBJ1-5
CDR3nt: TGTGCCAGCAGAAGAATGCCGGGACTCAAAGGAGGGAACAATCAGCCCCAGCATTTT
CDR3aa: CASRRMPGLKGGNNQPQHF

v_gene: TRBV6-1
d_gene: NA
abundance: many
j_gene: TRBJ1-1
CDR3nt: TGTGCCAGCGGGGGGGAAGCTTTCTTT
CDR3aa: CASGGEAFF

v_gene: TRBV9
d_gene: TRBD2
abundance: many
j_gene: TRBJ2-2
CDR3nt: TGTGCCAGCAGCGTCGCTGGGACTAGCGGGAGAGGCGGGGAGCTGTTTTTT
CDR3aa: CASSVAGTSGRGGELFF

v_gene: TRBV20-1
d_gene: NA
abundance: many
j_gene: TRBJ2-3
CDR3nt: TGCAGTGCTAGAATTCATCGAGATACGCAGTATTTT
CDR3aa: CSARIHRDTQYF

v_gene: TRBV28
d_gene: TRBD2
abundance: many
j_gene: TRBJ2-5
CDR3nt: TGTGCCAGCAGTACCCCATTGGGTGAGACTAGCGGGTGGCCCGGCGCAGAGACCCAGTACTTC
CDR3aa: CASSTPLGETSGWPGAETQYF

v_gene: TRBV7-7
d_gene: TRBD1
abundance: NA
j_gene: TRBJ1-6
CDR3nt: TGTGCTAGCAGCTTGACAGGGGAATCACCCCTCCACTTT
CDR3aa: CASSLTGESPLHF

v_gene: TRBV2
d_gene: NA
abundance: many
j_gene: TRBJ1-2
CDR3nt: TGTGCCAGCAGTGAGCGGGGTTCAAGTGGCGGCTACACCTTC
CDR3aa: CASSERGSSGGYTF

v_gene: TRBV5-1
d_gene: TRBD1
abundance: many
j_gene: TRBJ1-2
CDR3nt: TGCGCCAGCAGGCAGGGACAGACTAACTATGGCTACACCTTC
CDR3aa: CASRQGQTNYGYTF

v_gene: TRBV18
d_gene: NA
abundance: NA
j_gene: TRBJ2-1
CDR3nt: TGTGCCAGCTCACCCCCACGAGGGACCCGGGGTTACAATGAGCAGTTCTTC
CDR3aa: CASSPPRGTRGYNEQFF

v_gene: TRBV20-1
d_gene: NA
abundance: many
j_gene: TRBJ1-5
CDR3nt: TGCAGTGCTAGTGTGGGGGGCAGGGCTAATCAGCCCCAGCATTTT
CDR3aa: CSASVGGRANQPQHF

v_gene: TRBV9
d_gene: TRBD2
abundance: many
j_gene: TRBJ2-1
CDR3nt: TGTGCCAGCAGCGCAGGGACTAGCGGGGGGGCTCCCTACAATGAGCAGTTCTTC
CDR3aa: CASSAGTSGGAPYNEQFF

v_gene: TRBV20-1
d_gene: TRBD1
abundance: many
j_gene: TRBJ1-6
CDR3nt: TGCAGTGCTAGCCGGGACAGCCCTTCACCCCTCCACTTT
CDR3aa: CSASRDSPSPLHF

v_gene: TRBV7-2
d_gene: TRBD1
abundance: NA
j_gene: TRBJ2-7
CDR3nt: TGTGCCAGCAGCTTAGGACAGGGGTCCAATTACGAGCAGTACTTC
CDR3aa: CASSLGQGSNYEQYF

v_gene: TRBV11-2
d_gene: NA
abundance: many
j_gene: TRBJ2-3
CDR3nt: TGTGCCAGCAGCCGCCGGACCCGGCCTAGCACAGATACGCAGTATTTT
CDR3aa: CASSRRTRPSTDTQYF

v_gene: TRBV30
d_gene: NA
abundance: many
j_gene: TRBJ2-2
CDR3nt: TGTGCCTGGAACGGCGCTAGCCTTAACACCGGGGAGCTGTTTTTT
CDR3aa: CAWNGASLNTGELFF

v_gene: TRBV10-3
d_gene: NA
abundance: many
j_gene: TRBJ2-1
CDR3nt: TGTGCCATCAGTGACTCATACAATGAGCAGTTCTTC
CDR3aa: CAISDSYNEQFF

v_gene: TRBV29-1
d_gene: NA
abundance: many
j_gene: TRBJ2-5
CDR3nt: TGCAGCGTTGCATCACAGGGCTTCCAAGAGACCCAGTACTTC
CDR3aa: CSVASQGFQETQYF

v_gene: TRBV7-8
d_gene: TRBD2
abundance: many
j_gene: TRBJ2-1
CDR3nt: TGTGCCACCAGGAGGCGACTAGCGGGTGGTAATGAGCAGTTCTTC
CDR3aa: CATRRRLAGGNEQFF

v_gene: TRBV7-8
d_gene: NA
abundance: many
j_gene: TRBJ2-1
CDR3nt: TGTGCCAGCAGCACTCGACTGAACCGCGAGCAGTTCTTC
CDR3aa: CASSTRLNREQFF

v_gene: TRBV18
d_gene: NA
abundance: NA
j_gene: TRBJ1-2
CDR3nt: TGTGCCAGCTCACCCGAATACAGGTTTTATGGCTACACCTTC
CDR3aa: CASSPEYRFYGYTF

v_gene: TRBV7-6
d_gene: NA
abundance: few
j_gene: TRBJ2-3
CDR3nt: TGTGCCAGCAGCACAGGAGTTACGCAGTATTTT
CDR3aa: CASSTGVTQYF